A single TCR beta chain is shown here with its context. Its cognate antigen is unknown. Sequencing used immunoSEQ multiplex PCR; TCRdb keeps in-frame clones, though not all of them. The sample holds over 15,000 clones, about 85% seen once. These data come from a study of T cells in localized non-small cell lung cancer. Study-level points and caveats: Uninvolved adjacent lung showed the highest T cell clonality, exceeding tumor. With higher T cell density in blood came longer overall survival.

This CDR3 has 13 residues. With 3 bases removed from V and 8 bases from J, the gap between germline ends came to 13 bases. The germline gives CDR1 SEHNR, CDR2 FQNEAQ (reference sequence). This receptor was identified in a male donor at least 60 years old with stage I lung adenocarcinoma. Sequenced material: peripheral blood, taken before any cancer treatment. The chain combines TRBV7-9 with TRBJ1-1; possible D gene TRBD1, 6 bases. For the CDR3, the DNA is TGTGCCAGCAGCTTCGAGGGCAGGGGAGAAGCTTTCTTT. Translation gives CASSFEGRGEAFF.